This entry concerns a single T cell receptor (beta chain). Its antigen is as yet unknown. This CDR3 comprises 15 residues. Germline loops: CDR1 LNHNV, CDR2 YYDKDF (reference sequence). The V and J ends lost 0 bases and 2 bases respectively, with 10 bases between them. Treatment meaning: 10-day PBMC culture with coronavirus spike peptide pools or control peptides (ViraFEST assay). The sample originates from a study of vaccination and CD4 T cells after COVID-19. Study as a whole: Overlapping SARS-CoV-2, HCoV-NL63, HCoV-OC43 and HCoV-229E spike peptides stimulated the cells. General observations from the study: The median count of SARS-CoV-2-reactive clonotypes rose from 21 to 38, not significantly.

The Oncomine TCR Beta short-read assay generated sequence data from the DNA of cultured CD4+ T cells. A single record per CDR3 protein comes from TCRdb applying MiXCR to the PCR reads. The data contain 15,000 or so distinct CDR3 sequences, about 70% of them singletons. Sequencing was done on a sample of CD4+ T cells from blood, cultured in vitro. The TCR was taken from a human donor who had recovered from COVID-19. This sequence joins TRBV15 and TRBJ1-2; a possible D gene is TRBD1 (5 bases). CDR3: CATSRERGSNYGYTF. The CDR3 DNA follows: TGTGCCACCAGCAGAGAGCGGGGCTCCAACTATGGCTACACCTTC.